The sequence of this T cell receptor beta chain was determined in a study of human T cells and chemical hapten exposure. TCRdb used MiXCR to reprocess the RACE reads, holding one entry per CDR3 protein. Counted here are 180,000 or so distinct CDR3 sequences, about 14% occurring once; the ten biggest clones make up 1.7%. CDR1 is SGHRS, CDR2 YFSETQ, per germline. Between the trimmed V and J ends, which lost 0 bases and 8 bases, there was a span of 11 bases. This CDR3 comprises 13 residues. The sample's time point: patch test 1, 2 weeks after DPC sensitization. Sample treatment: therapeutic diphenylcyclopropenone sensitization with weekly scalp DPC.

Sequenced material: whole blood, taken in connection with sensitization to the hapten diphenylcyclopropenone (DPC). The V gene is TRBV5-1, the J gene TRBJ1-2; TRBD1 might be the D (5 bases). The receptor was derived from a woman in her 30s with alopecia areata. Some clones in this sample may be carry-over from other donors' samples. CDR3 sequence reads: CASSLVLGAGYTF. The CDR3 DNA reads TGCGCCAGCAGCTTGGTGTTAGGGGCCGGCTACACCTTC.